This T cell receptor beta chain was sequenced in a study of T cell changes during pregnancy in multiple sclerosis. This CDR3 comprises 15 residues. Germline V gene sequence: CDR1 SGDLS, CDR2 YYNGEE. Unmatched junction bases numbered 7, after V lost 0 bases and J lost 9 bases. In its sample, this clone was seen once. Measured with immunoSEQ multiplex PCR; TCRdb has only the in-frame clones, and not every one. The sample lists tens of thousands of clones, roughly 92% occurring once. The sequenced sample was peripheral blood, obtained after pregnancy. This clonotype was sampled from a female donor in good health, enrolled as a control in a pregnancy study. The J gene is TRBJ2-1, the V gene TRBV9; 9 nucleotides match TRBD2. As DNA, the CDR3 is TGTGCCAGCAGCGTAGTTAGTAGCGGGAGCAGTGAGCAGTTCTTC. Its translation: CASSVVSSGSSEQFF.